A selection of T cell receptor beta chains follows, all from one sample in a study of T-cell reconstitution after alpha-beta-depleted transplantation in children. MiXCR, run by TCRdb on the PCR reads, gives a single entry per CDR3 protein. The table lists about 640,000 distinct CDR3 sequences, 15% to 20% of them singletons. Sequencing was performed on PBMCs from the stem cell graft donor, taken from the stem cell graft. Receptors originate from a human donor who donated a stem cell graft to a child with acute myeloid leukemia. Each CDR3 is given with its conserved first and last residue. Each record gives: clone size, V gene, D gene, J gene, CDR3 protein, CDR3 DNA. D genes are given only for firm matches. Clone size is shown for a subset of rows, as once, few, many or a class of expanded clone.

many	TRBV20-1	.	TRBJ1-1	CSARWDTEAFF	TGCAGTGCCCGATGGGACACTGAAGCTTTCTTT
.	TRBV11-3	.	TRBJ2-5	CASSSAPGGLVETQYF	TGTGCCAGCAGCTCAGCCCCTGGGGGGCTGGTTGAGACCCAGTACTTC
many	TRBV20-1	.	TRBJ1-1	CSARSGGGSMNTEAFF	TGCAGTGCTAGAAGTGGCGGGGGGTCCATGAACACTGAAGCTTTCTTT
many	TRBV20-1	.	TRBJ2-7	CSAKIRGEQYF	TGCAGTGCGAAAATTAGGGGGGAGCAGTACTTC
.	TRBV7-9	TRBD1	TRBJ1-6	CASSLARTGVEVSPLHF	TGTGCCAGCAGCTTAGCCAGGACAGGGGTCGAAGTCTCACCCCTCCACTTT
few	TRBV6-1	TRBD1	TRBJ1-1	CASSEEGTGGTEAFF	TGTGCCAGCAGTGAAGAAGGGACAGGGGGCACTGAAGCTTTCTTT
few	TRBV6-2/TRBV6-3	TRBD2	TRBJ2-5	CASSSGLASRMKTQYF	TGTGCCAGCAGTTCGGGACTAGCATCCAGAATGAAGACCCAGTACTTC
few	TRBV11-2	.	TRBJ1-1	CASSLDTGAFF	TGTGCCAGCAGCTTAGATACTGGAGCTTTCTTT
once	TRBV13	.	TRBJ2-1	CASSAHFNYNEQFF	TGTGCCAGCAGCGCCCACTTCAACTACAATGAGCAGTTCTTC
few	TRBV11-3	TRBD2	TRBJ2-1	CASSMTSGGAGNEQFF	TGTGCCAGCAGCATGACTAGCGGGGGGGCAGGGAATGAGCAGTTCTTC
.	TRBV20-1	.	TRBJ1-2	CSARDRWAGYGYTF	TGCAGTGCTAGAGATCGGTGGGCTGGCTATGGCTACACCTTC
once	TRBV6-5	TRBD2	TRBJ2-3	CAGSYSWTSGAHTDTQYF	TGTGCCGGCAGTTACTCCTGGACTAGCGGGGCCCACACAGATACGCAGTATTTT
.	TRBV7-9	.	TRBJ2-5	CASSPGALGETQYF	TGTGCCAGCAGCCCCGGAGCCCTTGGGGAGACCCAGTACTTC
many	TRBV6-5	TRBD1	TRBJ2-7	CASSYGQGTPYEQYF	TGTGCCAGCAGTTACGGACAGGGAACCCCCTACGAGCAGTACTTC
many	TRBV4-2	.	TRBJ1-5	CASSQDNQPQHF	TGTGCCAGCAGCCAAGACAACCAGCCCCAGCATTTT
few	TRBV4-2	TRBD2	TRBJ2-1	CASSQGSGGYNEQFF	TGTGCCAGCAGCCAAGGGAGCGGGGGCTACAATGAGCAGTTCTTC
.	TRBV7-9	.	TRBJ1-1	CASSAGTTTEAFF	TGTGCCAGCAGCGCGGGGACAACCACTGAAGCTTTCTTT
few	TRBV13	.	TRBJ1-3	CASSSGRYSGNTIYF	TGTGCCAGCAGCTCGGGACGTTACTCTGGAAACACCATATATTTT
many	TRBV27	TRBD1	TRBJ2-1	CASSQGDNEQFF	TGTGCCAGCTCACAGGGGGACAATGAGCAGTTCTTC
many	TRBV29-1	.	TRBJ2-5	CSVFPRDLALETQYF	TGCAGCGTATTCCCCCGGGACTTAGCCCTAGAGACCCAGTACTTC
few	TRBV5-4	.	TRBJ2-2	CASSYDGDGELFF	TGTGCCAGCAGTTACGACGGGGACGGGGAGCTGTTTTTT
many	TRBV6-2/TRBV6-3	.	TRBJ1-6	CASSSGGDNSPLHF	TGTGCCAGCAGCTCGGGCGGTGATAATTCACCCCTCCACTTT
.	TRBV10-3	.	TRBJ1-6	CAISPRQDVNSPLHF	TGTGCCATCAGTCCTCGACAGGACGTTAATTCACCCCTCCACTTT
many	TRBV20-1	TRBD2	TRBJ2-2	CSARRSGTMNTGELFF	TGCAGTGCTAGACGTAGCGGGACAATGAACACCGGGGAGCTGTTTTTT
few	TRBV6-1	TRBD1	TRBJ1-5	CASAHGQGDNQPQHF	TGTGCCAGCGCACATGGACAGGGGGATAATCAGCCCCAGCATTTT
many	TRBV12-3/TRBV12-4	.	TRBJ1-5	CASSYEGSEPQHF	TGTGCCAGCAGCTATGAAGGTTCGGAGCCCCAGCATTTT
many	TRBV20-1	.	TRBJ1-2	CSASEVPWGNGYTF	TGCAGTGCTAGTGAGGTGCCCTGGGGGAATGGCTACACCTTC
few	TRBV6-1	TRBD1	TRBJ1-2	CASRTGVGGYGYTF	TGTGCCAGCAGAACAGGGGTTGGGGGGTATGGCTACACCTTC
few	TRBV5-1	TRBD2	TRBJ2-1	CASKGGGRFSYNEQFF	TGCGCCAGCAAGGGCGGGGGGAGATTCTCCTACAATGAGCAGTTCTTC
few	TRBV12-3/TRBV12-4	TRBD2	TRBJ2-1	CASSLGTSAWRDEQFF	TGTGCCAGCAGTTTAGGGACTAGCGCCTGGAGGGATGAGCAGTTCTTC
.	TRBV27	TRBD1	TRBJ1-6	CASRKGVATGNSPLHF	TGTGCCAGCAGAAAAGGGGTCGCGACAGGGAATTCACCCCTCCACTTT
few	TRBV6-5	.	TRBJ1-1	CASSYPAGTEAFF	TGTGCCAGCAGTTACCCTGCAGGCACTGAAGCTTTCTTT
few	TRBV20-1	.	TRBJ2-1	CSAREGSNEQFF	TGCAGTGCTAGAGAAGGCAGCAATGAGCAGTTCTTC
.	TRBV10-1	.	TRBJ2-7	CASSEWKKSYEQYF	TGCGCCAGCAGTGAGTGGAAAAAGTCCTACGAGCAGTACTTC
.	TRBV12-3/TRBV12-4	TRBD1	TRBJ2-7	CASTSAGQGDYEQYF	TGTGCCAGCACCTCAGCGGGACAGGGGGACTACGAGCAGTACTTC
.	TRBV12-3/TRBV12-4	.	TRBJ1-1	CASSLRRQPNEAFF	TGTGCCAGCAGTTTAAGGCGACAGCCTAATGAAGCTTTCTTT
.	TRBV27	TRBD1	TRBJ2-1	CASSLSETGYEQFF	TGTGCCAGCAGTTTATCGGAGACAGGGTATGAGCAGTTCTTC
many	TRBV13	.	TRBJ1-2	CASSPGTVSGGYTF	TGTGCCAGCAGCCCCGGGACGGTATCGGGAGGCTACACCTTC
few	TRBV5-1	TRBD1	TRBJ2-4	CASSSAGGENIQYF	TGCGCCAGCAGCTCGGCAGGGGGCGAAAACATTCAGTACTTC
.	TRBV6-1	TRBD1	TRBJ1-3	CASSQGQSSSGNTIYF	TGTGCCAGCAGCCAGGGACAGTCGAGCTCTGGAAACACCATATATTTT
many	TRBV12-3/TRBV12-4	TRBD1	TRBJ1-1	CASSAQGTGNTEAFF	TGTGCCAGCAGCGCACAGGGGACGGGGAACACTGAAGCTTTCTTT
many	TRBV9	.	TRBJ1-1	CATSNGRNTEAFF	TGTGCCACCTCAAATGGCAGGAACACTGAAGCTTTCTTT
.	TRBV15	.	TRBJ1-6	CATSRDNGDAYNSPLHF	TGTGCCACCAGCAGAGATAACGGAGACGCCTATAATTCACCCCTCCACTTT
many	TRBV20-1	TRBD1	TRBJ1-3	CSARAGQGVSRNTIYF	TGCAGTGCTAGAGCGGGACAGGGTGTCTCTCGAAACACCATATATTTT